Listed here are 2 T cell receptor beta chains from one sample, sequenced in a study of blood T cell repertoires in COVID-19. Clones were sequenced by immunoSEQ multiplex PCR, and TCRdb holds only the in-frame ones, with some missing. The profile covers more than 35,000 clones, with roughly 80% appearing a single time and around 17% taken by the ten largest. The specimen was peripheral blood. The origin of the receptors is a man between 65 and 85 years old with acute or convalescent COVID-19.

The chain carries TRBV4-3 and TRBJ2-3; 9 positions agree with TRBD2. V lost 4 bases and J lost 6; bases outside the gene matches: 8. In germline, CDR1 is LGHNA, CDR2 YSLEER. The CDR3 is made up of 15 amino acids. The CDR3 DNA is TGCGCCAGCAGCCCGACTAGCGGAAAGGGGGATACGCAGTATTTT. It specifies CASSPTSGKGDTQYF.

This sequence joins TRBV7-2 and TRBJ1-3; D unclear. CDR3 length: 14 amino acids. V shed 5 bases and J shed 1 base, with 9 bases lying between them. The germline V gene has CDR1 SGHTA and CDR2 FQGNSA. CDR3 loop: CASSRGGSGNTIYF. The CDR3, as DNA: TGTGCCAGCAGCCGGGGAGGTTCTGGAAACACCATATATTTT.